A single sample is the source of the 11 T cell receptor beta chains below, sequenced in a study of blood T cell repertoires in COVID-19. Libraries were prepared by immunoSEQ multiplex PCR; TCRdb keeps only in-frame clonotypes and omits some of them. The sample lists 350,000 to 450,000 clones; nearly 90% were seen once. Source material: PBMCs or T cells enriched from blood (not recorded which). The origin of the receptors is a woman between 18 and 30 years old who had been exposed to COVID-19.

This clone appeared a single time. The chain has TRBV28 and TRBJ2-7, with 11 positions matching TRBD1. Unmatched junction bases numbered 5, after V lost 6 bases and J lost 4 bases. Per the germline V gene, CDR1 is MDHEN and CDR2 is SYDVKM. The CDR3 runs 14 residues. The CDR3 spells CASSSGQGAYEQYF. The CDR3 DNA follows: TGTGCCAGCAGCTCCGGACAGGGGGCTTACGAGCAGTACTTC.

V is TRBV9 and J is TRBJ2-5; possible D gene TRBD1, 6 bases. CDR1 is SGDLS and CDR2 is YYNGEE in the germline V gene. This CDR3 is built from 17 residues. V lost 4 bases, J lost 0 bases, and 19 bases lay in between. CDR3 in amino acids: CASSPEGDVMYQETQYF. The CDR3 DNA follows: TGTGCCAGCAGCCCAGAGGGGGACGTCATGTACCAAGAGACCCAGTACTTC.

Concerning this clone: At the DNA level, this CDR3 is encoded by other sequences in the same sample as well. The CDR3 region is CASSLGGGSYEQYF. CDR3 DNA sequence: TGTGCCAGCAGCTTGGGGGGCGGCTCCTACGAGCAGTACTTC. The rearrangement joins TRBV5-6 to TRBJ2-7, with D possibly TRBD1 on 5 matching bases. This CDR3 region has 14 residues. V was shortened by 0 bases and J by 0 bases, with 7 bases between the two germline ends. Germline CDR1 reads SGHDT; CDR2 reads YYEEEE.

V and J are TRBV6-1 and TRBJ1-6; D not certain. Trimming stripped 2 bases from V and 7 bases from J, with 12 bases between. This CDR3 has 15 residues. CDR1 and CDR2 (germline): MNHNS, SASEGT. CDR3 amino acids: CASSELDSGNSPLHF. The CDR3 DNA reads as TGTGCCAGCAGTGAACTGGATTCGGGGAATTCACCCCTCCACTTT.

This clone was picked up one time. The CDR3 spells CATGQGATGELFF. The CDR3 DNA sequence: TGTGCAACCGGACAGGGGGCCACCGGGGAGCTGTTTTTT. This chain uses TRBV28 with TRBJ2-2, with 11 bases that match TRBD1. CDR1 MDHEN and CDR2 SYDVKM come from the germline V gene. This CDR3 region has 13 residues. The full variable domain, completed using reference TRBV28 and TRBJ2-2, is DVKVTQSSRYLVKRTGEKVFLECVQDMDHENMFWYRQDPGLGLRLIYFSYDVKMKEKGDIPEGYSVSREKKERFSLILESASTNQTSMYLCATGQGATGELFFGEGSRLTVL.

In nucleotides, the CDR3 is TGTGCCAGCAGCGTAGGCCGGGATGAGCAGTTCTTC. Translated: CASSVGRDEQFF. The chain joins TRBV9 to TRBJ2-1; no firm D call. CDR1 is SGDLS, CDR2 YYNGEE, per germline. The CDR3 has 12 amino acids. Trimming pared 0 bases from V and 8 bases from J, leaving 6 bases between.

This clone was seen a single time. V gene TRBV24-1 combines with J gene TRBJ2-3; 11 bases agree with TRBD1. The CDR3 length is 15 residues. Germline V lookup: CDR1 KGHDR, CDR2 SFDVKD. Losses at the gene ends were 4 bases for V and 4 bases for J; bases not matched to a gene: 3. The CDR3 sequence is CATSEDRGLPDTQYF. In nucleotides, the CDR3 is TGTGCCACCAGTGAGGACAGGGGGCTTCCAGATACGCAGTATTTT.

The V gene is TRBV10-2, the J gene TRBJ2-1, with a weak D call TRBD1 (5 bases). The CDR3 runs 12 residues. V lost 3 bases and J 9 bases, leaving 9 bases between the germline ends. CDR1 and CDR2 from the germline V gene are WSHSY and SAAADI. CDR3 sequence: CASSDWGSEQFF. The CDR3 bases are TGCGCCAGCAGTGATTGGGGCTCTGAGCAGTTCTTC.

This clone was picked up a small number of times. CDR3 amino acids: CASSLERYRDTGELFF. The CDR3 coding sequence is TGTGCCAGCAGCTTAGAGAGGTACCGGGACACCGGGGAGCTGTTTTTT. The gene calls are TRBV7-8 and TRBJ2-2; D is undetermined. Trimming shortened V by 1 base and J by 3 bases, and 12 bases separated the two germline ends. This CDR3 contains 16 residues. Germline V lookup: CDR1 SGHVS, CDR2 FQNEAQ. The full variable domain, completed using reference TRBV7-8 and TRBJ2-2, is GAGVSQSPRYKVAKRGQDVALRCDPISGHVSLFWYQQALGQGPEFLTYFQNEAQLDKSGLPSDRFFAERPEGSVSTLKIQRTQQEDSAVYLCASSLERYRDTGELFFGEGSRLTVL.

This chain connects TRBV7-2 to TRBJ2-1; D ambiguous. This CDR3 region has 13 residues. Trimming cost V 5 bases and J 5 bases, with 10 bases left between them. From germline, CDR1 is SGHTA and CDR2 FQGNSA. The CDR3 reads CASSPSTDNEQFF. CDR3 coding DNA: TGTGCCAGCAGCCCCTCTACGGACAATGAGCAGTTCTTC.

The table lists this clone with a count of one. The V call is TRBV28, the J call TRBJ1-1; D is ambiguous. The V end lost 1 base, the J end lost 0 bases, and 9 bases lay between the germline ends. Germline CDR1 and CDR2: MDHEN and SYDVKM. The CDR3 covers 15 residues. CDR3 sequence: CASSLSPNMNTEAFF. CDR3 nucleotides: TGTGCCAGCAGTTTATCTCCAAACATGAACACTGAAGCTTTCTTT. The full variable domain, rest sourced from reference TRBV28 and TRBJ1-1, is DVKVTQSSRYLVKRTGEKVFLECVQDMDHENMFWYRQDPGLGLRLIYFSYDVKMKEKGDIPEGYSVSREKKERFSLILESASTNQTSMYLCASSLSPNMNTEAFFGQGTRLTVV.